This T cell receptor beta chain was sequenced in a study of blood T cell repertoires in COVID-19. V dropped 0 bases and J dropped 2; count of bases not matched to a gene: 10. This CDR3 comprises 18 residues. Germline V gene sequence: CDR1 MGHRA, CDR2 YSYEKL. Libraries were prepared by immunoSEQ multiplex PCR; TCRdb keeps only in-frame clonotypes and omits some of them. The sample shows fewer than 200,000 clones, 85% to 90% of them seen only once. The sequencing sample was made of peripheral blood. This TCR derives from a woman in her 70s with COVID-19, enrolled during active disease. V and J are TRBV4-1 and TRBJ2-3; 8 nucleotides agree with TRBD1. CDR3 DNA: TGCGCCAGCAGCCAAGATGGTCGGACAGGGTACTACACAGATACGCAGTATTTT. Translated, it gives CASSQDGRTGYYTDTQYF.